Given below is one T cell receptor (beta chain) in context. These data come from a study of blood T cell repertoires in COVID-19. Only in-frame clones appear in the TCRdb table, and some are missing; sequencing was by immunoSEQ multiplex PCR. The repertoire includes 350,000 or so clones, approximately 89% of them detected once, and 8.5% to 12% sits in the top ten. The sample consisted of peripheral blood. The sequence came from a woman in her 30s with COVID-19, enrolled during active disease.

The CDR3 sequence: CASSSQTGGFTSYEQYF. CDR3 nucleotide sequence: TGCGCCAGCAGCTCGCAGACAGGGGGCTTCACTTCCTACGAGCAGTACTTC. The chain carries TRBV5-1 and TRBJ2-7, with 10 bases fitting TRBD1. V lost 3 bases and J lost 1; bases outside the gene matches: 10. CDR1 is SGHRS, CDR2 YFSETQ, per germline. This CDR3 is built from 17 residues. Drawing the rest from reference TRBV5-1 and TRBJ2-7, the complete variable domain is KAGVTQTPRYLIKTRGQQVTLSCSPISGHRSVSWYQQTPGQGLQFLFEYFSETQRNKGNFPGRFSGRQFSNSRSEMNVSTLELGDSALYLCASSSQTGGFTSYEQYFGPGTRLTVT.